The T cell receptor beta chain described here comes from a study of OX40 agonist ivuxolimab in advanced cancers. Study-wide results and caveats: By week 6 at 0.1 to 3.0 mg/kg, blood CD4+ and CD8+ T cells had expanded clonally.

With regard to this clone: Antigen specificity is unknown.

The assay was immunoSEQ multiplex PCR, and TCRdb's table has in-frame clones only and misses some. Of under 85,000 clones in the sample, more than 75% were seen once. V was trimmed by 1 base and J by 6 bases, leaving 4 bases between them. The germline V gene has CDR1 LGHNT and CDR2 FRNRAP. This CDR3 is 13 amino acids long. This clonotype was obtained from an adult with an advanced solid tumor such as melanoma, head and neck, liver or kidney cancer. This sequence joins TRBV12-5 and TRBJ1-6, with unresolved D. The sequenced sample was CD4+ or CD8+ T cells sorted from blood, obtained in a trial of the OX40 agonist ivuxolimab. For the CDR3, the DNA is TGTGCTAGTGGTTTGGAGCCTAATTCACCCCTCCACTTT. Its protein is CASGLEPNSPLHF. The full variable domain, rest sourced from reference TRBV12-5 and TRBJ1-6, is DARVTQTPRHKVTEMGQEVTMRCQPILGHNTVFWYRQTMMQGLELLAYFRNRAPLDDSGMPKDRFSAEMPDATLATLKIQPSEPRDSAVYFCASGLEPNSPLHFGNGTRLTVT.